This T cell receptor beta chain was profiled in a study of T cell responses to AZD1222 COVID-19 vaccine. On this clone: Its antigen is currently unknown.

Here immunoSEQ multiplex PCR was the method, and the copy in TCRdb shows in-frame clones only, minus some. This sample has 60,000 to 85,000 clones, with around 86% found just once. The CDR3 extends over 14 amino acids. The germline gives CDR1 MNHNS, CDR2 SASEGT. Trimming stripped 2 bases from V and 5 bases from J, with 9 bases between. Findings and caveats of the study: Among the donors, most were white British and more were female, and clonal diversity was possibly underestimated.

The sample consisted of peripheral blood, taken 28 days after the second AZD1222 dose. This sequence was found in an adult who received the AZD1222 COVID-19 vaccine. This chain uses TRBV6-1 with TRBJ1-4; no clear D. The CDR3 here is CASSERQKNEKLFF. Written as DNA, the CDR3 is TGTGCCAGCAGTGAACGGCAGAAAAATGAAAAACTGTTTTTT.